Sequencing of this TCR beta chain was carried out in a study of T cells in Graves' hyperthyroidism and ophthalmopathy. This clonotype was found many times. Germline V gene data show CDR1 as SGHTA and CDR2 as FQGNSA. The CDR3 is 13 residues long. V lost 1 base and J 7 bases, leaving 8 bases between the germline ends. Amplification yielded TCR beta CDR3 regions, with RNA transcripts as the source. A first-round RT-PCR of the TCR CDR3 used the HTBI primer set. TCRdb called the multiplex PCR reads again in MiXCR, with one record for every CDR3 protein. This table holds over 250,000 distinct CDR3 sequences, approximately 15% found once.

Input material: blood. The sequence derives from a woman in her sixties with Graves' ophthalmopathy. The chain recombines TRBV7-2 with TRBJ2-1; D ambiguous. This CDR3 reads CASSLVVENEQFF. The CDR3 DNA reads TGTGCCAGCAGCTTAGTAGTTGAGAATGAGCAGTTCTTC.